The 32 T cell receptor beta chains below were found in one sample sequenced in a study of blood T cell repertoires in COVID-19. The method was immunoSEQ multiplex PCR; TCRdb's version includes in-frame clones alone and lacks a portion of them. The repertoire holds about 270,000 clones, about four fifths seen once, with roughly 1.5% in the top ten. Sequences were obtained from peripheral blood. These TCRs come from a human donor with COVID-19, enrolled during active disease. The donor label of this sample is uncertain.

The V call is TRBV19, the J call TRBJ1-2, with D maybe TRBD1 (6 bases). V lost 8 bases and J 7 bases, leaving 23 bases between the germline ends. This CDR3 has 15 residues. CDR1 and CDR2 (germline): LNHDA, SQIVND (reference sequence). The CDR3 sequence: CASGLDSGTYRGYTF. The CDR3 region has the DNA TGTGCCAGTGGTCTTGATAGCGGGACATATCGTGGCTACACCTTC. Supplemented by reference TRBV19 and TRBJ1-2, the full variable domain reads DGGITQSPKYLFRKEGQNVTLSCEQNLNHDAMYWYRQDPGQGLRLIYYSQIVNDFQKGDIAEGYSVSREKKESFPLTVTSAQKNPTAFYLCASGLDSGTYRGYTFGSGTRLTVV.

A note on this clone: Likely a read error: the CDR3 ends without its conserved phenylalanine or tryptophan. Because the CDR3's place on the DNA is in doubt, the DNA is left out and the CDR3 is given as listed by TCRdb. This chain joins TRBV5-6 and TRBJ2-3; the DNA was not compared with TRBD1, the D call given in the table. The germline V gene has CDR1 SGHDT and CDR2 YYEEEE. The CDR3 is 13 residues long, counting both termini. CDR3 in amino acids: CASSRTGAPQQTL.

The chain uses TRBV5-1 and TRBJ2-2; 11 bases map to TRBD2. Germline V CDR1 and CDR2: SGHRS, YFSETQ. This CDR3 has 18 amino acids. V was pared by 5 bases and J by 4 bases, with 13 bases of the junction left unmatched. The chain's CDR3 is CASSSNQLAGASTGELFF. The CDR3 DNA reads TGCGCCAGCAGTTCGAATCAACTAGCGGGAGCAAGCACCGGGGAGCTGTTTTTT.

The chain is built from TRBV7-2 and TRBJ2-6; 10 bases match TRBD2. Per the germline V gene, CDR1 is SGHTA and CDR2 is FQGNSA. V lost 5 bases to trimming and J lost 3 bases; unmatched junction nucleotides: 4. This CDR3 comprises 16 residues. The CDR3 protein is CASSPSGSDGANVLTF. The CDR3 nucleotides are TGTGCCAGCAGCCCTAGCGGGAGCGATGGGGCCAACGTCCTGACTTTC.

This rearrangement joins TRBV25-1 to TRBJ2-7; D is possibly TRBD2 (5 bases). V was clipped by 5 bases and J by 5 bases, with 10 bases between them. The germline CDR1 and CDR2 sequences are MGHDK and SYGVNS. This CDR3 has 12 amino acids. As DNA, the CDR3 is TGTGCCAGCAGTTTGAGGGAAGACGAGCAGTACTTC. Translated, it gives CASSLREDEQYF.

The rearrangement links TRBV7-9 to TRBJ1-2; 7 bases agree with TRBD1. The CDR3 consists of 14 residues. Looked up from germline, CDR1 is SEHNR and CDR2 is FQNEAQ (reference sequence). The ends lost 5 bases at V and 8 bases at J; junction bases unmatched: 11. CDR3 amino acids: CASSHNEGAGGYTF. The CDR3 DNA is TGTGCCAGCAGCCATAACGAGGGGGCGGGAGGCTACACCTTC.

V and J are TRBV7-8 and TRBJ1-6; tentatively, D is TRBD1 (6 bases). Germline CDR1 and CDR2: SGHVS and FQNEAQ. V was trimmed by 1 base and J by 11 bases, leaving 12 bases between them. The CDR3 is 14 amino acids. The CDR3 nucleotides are TGTGCCAGCAGCTTAGAACAGGGAAGAGCACCCCTCCACTTT. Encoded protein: CASSLEQGRAPLHF.

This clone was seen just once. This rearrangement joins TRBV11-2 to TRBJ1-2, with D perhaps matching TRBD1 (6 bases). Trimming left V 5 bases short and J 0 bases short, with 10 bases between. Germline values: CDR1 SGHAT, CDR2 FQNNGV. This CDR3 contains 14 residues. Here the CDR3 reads CASSPWTANYGYTF. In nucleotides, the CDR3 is TGTGCCAGCAGCCCCTGGACAGCTAACTATGGCTACACCTTC. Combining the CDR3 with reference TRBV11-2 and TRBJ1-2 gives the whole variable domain EAGVAQSPRYKIIEKRQSVAFWCNPISGHATLYWYQQILGQGPKLLIQFQNNGVVDDSQLPKDRFSAERLKGVDSTLKIQPAKLEDSAVYLCASSPWTANYGYTFGSGTRLTVV.

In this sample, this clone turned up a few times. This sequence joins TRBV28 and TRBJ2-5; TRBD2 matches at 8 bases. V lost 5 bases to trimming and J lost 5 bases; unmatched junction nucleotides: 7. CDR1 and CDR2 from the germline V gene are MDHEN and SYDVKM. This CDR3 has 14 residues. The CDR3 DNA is TGTGCCAGCAGTATGAACGGGAGGGTGGAGACCCAGTACTTC. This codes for CASSMNGRVETQYF.

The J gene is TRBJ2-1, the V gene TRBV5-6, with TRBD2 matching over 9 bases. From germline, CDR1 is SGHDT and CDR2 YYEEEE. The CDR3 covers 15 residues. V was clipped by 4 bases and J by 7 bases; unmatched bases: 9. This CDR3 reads CASSLLAGLRNEQFF. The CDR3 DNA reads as TGTGCCAGCAGCCTTCTAGCGGGACTGAGGAATGAGCAGTTCTTC.

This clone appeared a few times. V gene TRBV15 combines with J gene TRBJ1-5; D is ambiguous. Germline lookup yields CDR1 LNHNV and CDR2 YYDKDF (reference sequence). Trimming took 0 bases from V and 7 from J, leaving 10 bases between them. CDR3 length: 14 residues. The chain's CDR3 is CATSRDTGGQPQHF. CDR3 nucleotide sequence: TGTGCCACCAGCAGAGATACGGGCGGGCAGCCCCAGCATTTT.

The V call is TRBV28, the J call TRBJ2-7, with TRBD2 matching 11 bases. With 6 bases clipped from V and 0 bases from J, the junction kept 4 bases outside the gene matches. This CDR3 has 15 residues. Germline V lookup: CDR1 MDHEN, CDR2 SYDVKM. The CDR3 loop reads CASSRTSGSSYEQYF. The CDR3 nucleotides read TGTGCCAGCAGCAGGACTAGCGGGTCCTCCTACGAGCAGTACTTC.

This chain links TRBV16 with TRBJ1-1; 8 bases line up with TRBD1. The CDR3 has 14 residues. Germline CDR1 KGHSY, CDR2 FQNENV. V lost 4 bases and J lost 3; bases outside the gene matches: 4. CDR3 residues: CASSPQDRDTEAFF. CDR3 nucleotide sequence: TGTGCCAGCAGCCCCCAGGACAGGGACACTGAAGCTTTCTTT.

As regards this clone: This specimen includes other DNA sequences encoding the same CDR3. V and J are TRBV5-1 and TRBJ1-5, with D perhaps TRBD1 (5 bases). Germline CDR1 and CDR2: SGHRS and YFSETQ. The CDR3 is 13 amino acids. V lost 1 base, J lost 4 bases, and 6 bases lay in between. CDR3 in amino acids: CASSLSGNQPQHF. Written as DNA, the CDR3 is TGCGCCAGCAGCTTGTCAGGGAATCAGCCCCAGCATTTT.

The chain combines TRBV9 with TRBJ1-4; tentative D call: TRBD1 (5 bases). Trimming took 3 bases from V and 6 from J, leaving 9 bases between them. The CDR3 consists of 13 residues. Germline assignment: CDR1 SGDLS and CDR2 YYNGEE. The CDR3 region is CASSGGTDEKLFF. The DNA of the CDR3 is TGTGCCAGCAGCGGTGGGACTGATGAAAAACTGTTTTTT.

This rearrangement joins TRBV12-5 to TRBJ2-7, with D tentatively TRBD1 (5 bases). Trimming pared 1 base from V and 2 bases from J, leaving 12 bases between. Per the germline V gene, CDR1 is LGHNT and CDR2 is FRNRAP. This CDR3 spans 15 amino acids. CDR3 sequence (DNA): TGTGCTAGTGGTTTGGGAGGTCAGGGAACCTACGAGCAGTACTTC. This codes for CASGLGGQGTYEQYF.

The CDR3 nucleotides are TGTGCCAGCAGTCCGCCCGGGAGGGTTGATGGCTACACCTTC. Its translation: CASSPPGRVDGYTF. The J gene is TRBJ1-2, the V gene TRBV28; D gene ambiguous. CDR1 is MDHEN, CDR2 SYDVKM, per germline. This CDR3 is 14 amino acids long. The V and J ends lost 5 bases and 6 bases respectively, with 16 bases between them.

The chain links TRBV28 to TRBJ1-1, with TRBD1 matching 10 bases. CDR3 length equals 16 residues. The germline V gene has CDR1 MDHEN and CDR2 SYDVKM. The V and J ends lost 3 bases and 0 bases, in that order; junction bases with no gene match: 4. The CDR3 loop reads CASSLWTGGVNTEAFF. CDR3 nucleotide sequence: TGTGCCAGCAGTTTGTGGACAGGGGGAGTGAACACTGAAGCTTTCTTT.

CDR3: CASSWDRGYLYEQYF. The CDR3 DNA follows: TGCGCCAGCAGCTGGGACAGGGGGTACCTCTACGAGCAGTACTTC. The rearrangement joins TRBV5-1 to TRBJ2-7; 11 nucleotides match TRBD1. V shed 3 bases, J shed 3 bases, and the junction held 5 bases outside the gene matches. CDR3 length: 15 amino acids. CDR1 is SGHRS and CDR2 is YFSETQ in the germline V gene.

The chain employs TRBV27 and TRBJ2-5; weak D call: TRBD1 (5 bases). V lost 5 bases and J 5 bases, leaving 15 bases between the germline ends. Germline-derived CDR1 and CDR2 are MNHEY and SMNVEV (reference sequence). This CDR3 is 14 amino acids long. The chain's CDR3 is CASSPGLPGETQYF. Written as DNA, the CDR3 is TGTGCCAGCAGTCCGGGTCTCCCAGGGGAGACCCAGTACTTC.

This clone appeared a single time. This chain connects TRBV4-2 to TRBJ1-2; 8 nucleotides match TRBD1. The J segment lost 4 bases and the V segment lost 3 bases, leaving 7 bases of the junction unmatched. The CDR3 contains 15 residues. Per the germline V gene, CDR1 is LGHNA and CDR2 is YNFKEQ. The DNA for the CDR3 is TGTGCCAGCAGCCACCCTGGACAGGGACTCTATGGCTACACCTTC. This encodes CASSHPGQGLYGYTF.

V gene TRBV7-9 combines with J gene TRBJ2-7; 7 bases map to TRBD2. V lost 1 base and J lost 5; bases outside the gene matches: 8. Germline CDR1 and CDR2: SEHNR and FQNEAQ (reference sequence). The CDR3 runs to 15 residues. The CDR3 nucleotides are TGTGCCAGCAGCTTAGACGCGGGAGATCCCAACGAGCAGTACTTC. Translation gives CASSLDAGDPNEQYF. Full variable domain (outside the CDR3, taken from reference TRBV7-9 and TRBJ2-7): DTGVSQNPRHKITKRGQNVTFRCDPISEHNRLYWYRQTLGQGPEFLTYFQNEAQLEKSRLLSDRFSAERPKGSFSTLEIQRTEQGDSAMYLCASSLDAGDPNEQYFGPGTRLTVT.

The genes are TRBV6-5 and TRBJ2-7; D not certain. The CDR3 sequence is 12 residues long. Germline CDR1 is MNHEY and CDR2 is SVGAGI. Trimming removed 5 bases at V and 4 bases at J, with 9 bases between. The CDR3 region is CASSQNPYEQYF. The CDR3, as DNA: TGTGCCAGCAGTCAGAATCCGTACGAGCAGTACTTC.

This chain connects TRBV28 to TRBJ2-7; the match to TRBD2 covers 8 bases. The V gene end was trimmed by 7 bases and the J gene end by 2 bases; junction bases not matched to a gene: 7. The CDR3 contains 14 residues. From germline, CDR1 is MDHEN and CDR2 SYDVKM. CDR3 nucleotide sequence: TGTGCCAGCACCACTAGCGGTCCAGCCTACGAGCAGTACTTC. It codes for CASTTSGPAYEQYF.

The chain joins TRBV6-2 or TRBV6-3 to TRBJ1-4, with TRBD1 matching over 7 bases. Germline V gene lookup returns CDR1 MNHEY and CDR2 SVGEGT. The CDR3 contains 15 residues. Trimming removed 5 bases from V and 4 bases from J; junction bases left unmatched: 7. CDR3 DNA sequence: TGTGCCAGCAGTCAACACAGGGGAGGTAATGAAAAACTGTTTTTT. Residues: CASSQHRGGNEKLFF.

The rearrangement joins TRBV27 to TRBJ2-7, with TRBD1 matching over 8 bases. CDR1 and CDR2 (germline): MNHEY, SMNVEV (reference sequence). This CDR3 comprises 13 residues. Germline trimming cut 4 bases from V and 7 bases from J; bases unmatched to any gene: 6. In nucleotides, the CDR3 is TGTGCCAGCAGTTGGGGGACAGGAGGAGAGCAGTACTTC. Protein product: CASSWGTGGEQYF.

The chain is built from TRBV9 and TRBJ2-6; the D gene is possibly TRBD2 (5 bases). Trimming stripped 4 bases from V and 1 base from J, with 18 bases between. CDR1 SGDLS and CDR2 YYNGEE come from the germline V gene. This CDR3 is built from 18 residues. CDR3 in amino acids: CASSPGQVGLSGANVLTF. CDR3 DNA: TGTGCCAGCAGCCCCGGTCAGGTCGGACTGTCTGGGGCCAACGTCCTGACTTTC.

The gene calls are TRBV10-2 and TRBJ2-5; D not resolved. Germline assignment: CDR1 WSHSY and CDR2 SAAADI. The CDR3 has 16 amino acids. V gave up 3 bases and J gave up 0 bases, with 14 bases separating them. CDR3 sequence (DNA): TGCGCCAGCAGTGACGGCTTCGGCAGGAACCAAGAGACCCAGTACTTC. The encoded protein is CASSDGFGRNQETQYF.

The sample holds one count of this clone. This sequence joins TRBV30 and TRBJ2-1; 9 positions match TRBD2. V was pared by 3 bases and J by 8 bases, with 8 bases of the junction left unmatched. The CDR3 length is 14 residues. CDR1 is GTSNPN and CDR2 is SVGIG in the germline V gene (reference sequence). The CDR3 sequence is CAWRWSSGNHEQFF. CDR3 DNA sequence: TGTGCCTGGAGGTGGTCTAGCGGGAATCATGAGCAGTTCTTC. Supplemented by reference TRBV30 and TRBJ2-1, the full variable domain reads SQTIHQWPATLVQPVGSPLSLECTVEGTSNPNLYWYRQAAGRGLQLLFYSVGIGQISSEVPQNLSASRPQDRQFILSSKKLLLSDSGFYLCAWRWSSGNHEQFFGPGTRLTVL.

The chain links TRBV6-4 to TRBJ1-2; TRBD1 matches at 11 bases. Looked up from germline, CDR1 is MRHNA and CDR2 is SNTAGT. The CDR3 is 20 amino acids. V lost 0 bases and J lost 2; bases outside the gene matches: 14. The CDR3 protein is CASSDSTYPGQGGNNYGYTF. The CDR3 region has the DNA TGTGCCAGCAGTGACTCGACTTATCCGGGACAGGGGGGAAACAACTATGGCTACACCTTC.

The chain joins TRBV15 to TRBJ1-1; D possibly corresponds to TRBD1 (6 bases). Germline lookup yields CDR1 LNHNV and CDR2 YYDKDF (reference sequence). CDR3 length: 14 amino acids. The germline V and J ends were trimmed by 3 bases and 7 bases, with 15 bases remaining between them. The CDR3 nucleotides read TGTGCCACCAGCAGGAGCGGGGGCCGGAGTGAAGCTTTCTTT. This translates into CATSRSGGRSEAFF.

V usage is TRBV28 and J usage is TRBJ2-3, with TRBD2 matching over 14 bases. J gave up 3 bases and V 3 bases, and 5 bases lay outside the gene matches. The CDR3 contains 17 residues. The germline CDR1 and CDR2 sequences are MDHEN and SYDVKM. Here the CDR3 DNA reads TGTGCCAGCAGTTTGGGGGGACTAGCGGGAGCTACAGATACGCAGTATTTT. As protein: CASSLGGLAGATDTQYF.